Listed here are 14 T cell receptor beta chains from one sample, sequenced in a study of blood T cell repertoires in COVID-19. TCRdb's copy holds only in-frame clones and misses some; the assay was immunoSEQ multiplex PCR. The sample has about 190,000 clones, about 88% seen once; the top ten hold about 3.5%. The specimen was PBMCs or T cells enriched from blood (not recorded which). The receptors originated from a woman aged 25 to 39 who had recovered from COVID-19.

This rearrangement joins TRBV6-5 to TRBJ1-5; tentative D call: TRBD1 (5 bases). V was shortened by 7 bases and J by 2 bases, with 15 bases between the two germline ends. The CDR3 loop spans 15 amino acids. Germline V CDR1 and CDR2: MNHEY, SVGAGI. DNA of the CDR3: TGTGCCAGCAACACTGGGGGGATGGGCAATCAGCCCCAGCATTTT. It is translated as CASNTGGMGNQPQHF.

The chain uses TRBV15 and TRBJ2-7, with a weak D call TRBD2 (6 bases). This CDR3 contains 16 residues. Per germline, CDR1 LNHNV and CDR2 YYDKDF (reference sequence). V was shortened by 1 base and J by 7 bases, with 20 bases between the two germline ends. The CDR3 reads CATSRGDSRFLGEQYV. The CDR3 nucleotides are TGTGCCACCAGCAGAGGGGACTCGCGTTTCCTGGGGGAGCAGTACGTC.

The rearrangement joins TRBV1 to TRBJ2-7; the DNA was not used to check the table's D call, TRBD2. TRBV1 is a recognized pseudogene. The CDR3 has 15 amino acids. The DNA for the CDR3 is TGCACCAGCAGCCAAGTACAGCGGGGGGTCGGCGAGCAGTACGTC. Its translation is CTSSQVQRGVGEQYV.

The chain employs TRBV19 and TRBJ1-1; D remains unclear. CDR1 is LNHDA and CDR2 is SQIVND in the germline V gene (reference sequence). Trimming pared 8 bases from V and 5 bases from J, leaving 6 bases between. This CDR3 comprises 10 residues. CDR3 DNA sequence: TGTGCCAGTCTGGAGACTGAAGCTTTCTTT. This codes for CASLETEAFF.

CDR3 sequence: CASTIQGSHATF. The DNA for the CDR3 is TGTGCCAGCACTATACAGGGGTCCCATGCCACCTTC. This chain joins TRBV7-9 and TRBJ1-2, with 7 bases aligning to TRBD1. The CDR3 runs 12 residues. V shed 7 bases, J shed 13 bases, and the junction held 12 bases outside the gene matches. CDR1 is SEHNR, CDR2 FQNEAQ, per germline (reference sequence).

The DNA of the CDR3 is TGTGCCACCAGCAGAGATCGTAGGCAGGGGGCCGGGGAGCTGTTTTTT. This sequence encodes CATSRDRRQGAGELFF. The chain employs TRBV15 and TRBJ2-2; TRBD1 aligns across 7 bases. Germline loops: CDR1 LNHNV, CDR2 YYDKDF (reference sequence). With 0 bases clipped from V and 6 bases from J, the junction kept 7 bases outside the gene matches. The length of the CDR3 is 16 residues.

This clone has a handful of counts. This chain uses TRBV13 with TRBJ2-1, with TRBD1 identical over 8 bases. J was trimmed by 4 bases and V by 3 bases; bases with no gene match: 17. Germline V CDR1 and CDR2: PRHDT, FYEKMQ (reference sequence). This CDR3 has 19 residues. CDR3 in DNA: TGTGCCAGCAGCTTTGGAGGTCACGTAGCAGGACAGGGATACAATGAGCAGTTCTTC. Protein: CASSFGGHVAGQGYNEQFF.

The chain has TRBV28 and TRBJ1-4; the match to TRBD1 covers 8 bases. CDR1 MDHEN and CDR2 SYDVKM come from the germline V gene. V lost 1 base, J lost 8 bases, and 6 bases stayed unmatched. CDR3 length: 15 residues. This CDR3 reads CASSLLQGGREKLFF. In nucleotides, the CDR3 is TGTGCCAGCAGTTTATTACAGGGGGGACGCGAAAAACTGTTTTTT.

The CDR3 DNA reads as TGTGCCACCAGCAGCGATGAAAAACTAAAGCCCCTCCACTTT. It specifies CATSSDEKLKPLHF. The chain recombines TRBV15 with TRBJ1-6; no firm D call. Trimming stripped 3 bases from V and 13 bases from J, with 16 bases between. This CDR3 has 14 amino acids. Per germline, CDR1 LNHNV and CDR2 YYDKDF (reference sequence).

The V call is TRBV7-9, the J call TRBJ2-1, with D possibly being TRBD2 (6 bases). The CDR3 is 16 amino acids. V dropped 5 bases and J dropped 4 bases, with 18 bases sitting between them. The germline gives CDR1 SEHNR, CDR2 FQNEAQ (reference sequence). The CDR3 loop reads CASSPHAGPSYNEQFF. CDR3 DNA: TGTGCCAGCAGCCCCCATGCGGGGCCTTCATACAATGAGCAGTTCTTC.

About this clone: At the DNA level, this CDR3 is encoded by other sequences in the same sample as well. The rearrangement joins TRBV27 to TRBJ1-2; 9 nucleotides match TRBD1. The germline V gene encodes CDR1 MNHEY and CDR2 SMNVEV (reference sequence). Trimming removed 2 bases from V and 2 bases from J; junction bases left unmatched: 3. The CDR3 is 15 residues long. The CDR3 sequence: CASSLTGQGNYGYTF. Written as DNA, the CDR3 is TGTGCCAGCAGTTTAACGGGACAGGGAAACTATGGCTACACCTTC.

This chain links TRBV6-1 with TRBJ1-4; 8 nucleotides align to TRBD1. The CDR3 is 14 amino acids. Trimming took 2 bases from V and 6 from J; bases not matched to a gene: 2. Germline CDR1 MNHNS, CDR2 SASEGT. This CDR3 reads CASSERTGHEKLFF. CDR3 DNA sequence: TGTGCCAGCAGTGAACGGACAGGGCATGAAAAACTGTTTTTT.

This clone occurred a few times. J is TRBJ1-3 and V is TRBV18, with TRBD1 as a possible D gene (5 bases). This CDR3 has 14 residues. V lost 2 bases and J lost 0, with 5 bases in between. Germline CDR1 KGHSH, CDR2 LQKENI. The CDR3 loop reads CASSPDSSGNTIYF. The CDR3, as DNA: TGTGCCAGCTCACCAGACAGCTCTGGAAACACCATATATTTT.

The rearrangement links TRBV5-1 to TRBJ1-1, with D possibly TRBD1 on 5 matching bases. This CDR3 has 14 residues. The V gene's germline CDR1 is SGHRS and CDR2 YFSETQ. V gave up 0 bases and J gave up 2 bases, with 8 bases separating them. CDR3 in amino acids: CASSLVTVNTEAFF. CDR3 coding DNA: TGCGCCAGCAGCTTGGTGACAGTTAACACTGAAGCTTTCTTT. Filled out from reference TRBV5-1 and TRBJ1-1, the complete variable domain reads KAGVTQTPRYLIKTRGQQVTLSCSPISGHRSVSWYQQTPGQGLQFLFEYFSETQRNKGNFPGRFSGRQFSNSRSEMNVSTLELGDSALYLCASSLVTVNTEAFFGQGTRLTVV.